This T cell receptor beta chain appears in the sequencing data of a study of beta chain features in type 1 diabetes. As concerns this clone: The same CDR3 arises from other DNA sequences in this sample as well.

TCRB transcripts that were expressed got sequenced, as all of the isolated RNA had been reverse transcribed. The table came from immunoSEQ multiplex PCR; TCRdb's copy has only in-frame clones and leaves some out. Of over 350,000 clones listed, about 16% are singletons. From germline, CDR1 is GTSNPN and CDR2 SVGIG (reference sequence). V gave up 0 bases and J gave up 7 bases, with 6 bases separating them. The CDR3 totals 11 residues. The source of this sequence is a woman between 18 and 29 years old in good health. Source material: naive CD4+ T cells from blood. The chain carries TRBV30 and TRBJ1-1; D is unclear. This CDR3 is CAWSVRGEAFF. In nucleotides, the CDR3 is TGTGCCTGGAGTGTACGGGGTGAAGCTTTCTTT.